The clone carrying this T cell receptor (beta chain) was recorded a few times. This CDR3 spans 15 amino acids. From germline, CDR1 is SEHNR and CDR2 FQNEAQ (reference sequence). V was clipped by 0 bases and J by 0 bases, with 6 bases between them. Participants' reported clinical history set cohort assignment. Donors in Cohort 3 counted as recovered after two negative PCRs, clearance, or symptom resolution. This entry comes from a study of blood T cell repertoires in COVID-19. Study information: COVID-19 samples from acute and convalescent phases originated in the United States, Italy and Spain.

Original methodology: Estimates of nucleated cell counts were drawn from the amplification of reference gene primers. Measured with immunoSEQ multiplex PCR; TCRdb has only the in-frame clones, and not every one. V, J and clone size are taken as reported in that table, and D and trimming were inferred from the DNA itself. The table records fewer than 400,000 clones, under 90% of them present only once. The source is a man aged 25 to 40 who had recovered from COVID-19. The chain couples TRBV7-9 to TRBJ1-3; weak D call: TRBD1 (6 bases). The sample taken for sequencing was PBMCs or T cells enriched from blood (not recorded which). The DNA of the CDR3 is TGTGCCAGCAGCTTAGCAGGGGGCTCTGGAAACACCATATATTTT. Its translation is CASSLAGGSGNTIYF. The full variable domain, rest sourced from reference TRBV7-9 and TRBJ1-3, is DTGVSQNPRHKITKRGQNVTFRCDPISEHNRLYWYRQTLGQGPEFLTYFQNEAQLEKSRLLSDRFSAERPKGSFSTLEIQRTEQGDSAMYLCASSLAGGSGNTIYFGEGSWLTVV.